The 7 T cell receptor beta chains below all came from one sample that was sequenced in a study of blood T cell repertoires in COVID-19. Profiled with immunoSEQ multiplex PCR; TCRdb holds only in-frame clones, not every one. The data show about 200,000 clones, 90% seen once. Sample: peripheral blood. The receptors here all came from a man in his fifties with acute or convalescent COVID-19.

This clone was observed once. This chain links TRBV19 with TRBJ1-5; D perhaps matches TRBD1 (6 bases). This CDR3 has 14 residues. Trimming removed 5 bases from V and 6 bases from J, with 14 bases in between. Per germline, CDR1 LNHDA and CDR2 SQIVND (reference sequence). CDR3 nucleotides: TGTGCCAGTAGTTTCTTGGGGGCGTCTCAGCCCCAGCATTTT. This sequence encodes CASSFLGASQPQHF.

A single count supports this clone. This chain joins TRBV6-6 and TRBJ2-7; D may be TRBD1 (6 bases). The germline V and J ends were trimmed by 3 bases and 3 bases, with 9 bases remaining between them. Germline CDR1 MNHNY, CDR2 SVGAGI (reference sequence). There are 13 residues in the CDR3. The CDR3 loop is CASSYYRDYEQYV. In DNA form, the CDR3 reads TGTGCCAGCAGTTATTACAGGGACTACGAGCAGTACGTC.

CDR3 sequence: CASSYARVLRNEQFF. CDR3 DNA: TGTGCCAGCAGTTACGCCCGAGTATTGCGGAATGAGCAGTTCTTC. The chain is built from TRBV6-5 and TRBJ2-1; D gene ambiguous. Germline CDR1 is MNHEY and CDR2 is SVGAGI. The CDR3 has 15 amino acids. Trimming took 2 bases from V and 7 from J, leaving 15 bases between them.

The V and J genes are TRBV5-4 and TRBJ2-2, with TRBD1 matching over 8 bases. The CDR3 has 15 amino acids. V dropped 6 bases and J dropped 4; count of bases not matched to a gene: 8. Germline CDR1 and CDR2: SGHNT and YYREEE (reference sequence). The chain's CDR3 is CASTLGQGGTGELFF. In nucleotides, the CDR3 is TGTGCCAGCACCTTAGGACAGGGCGGCACCGGGGAGCTGTTTTTT.

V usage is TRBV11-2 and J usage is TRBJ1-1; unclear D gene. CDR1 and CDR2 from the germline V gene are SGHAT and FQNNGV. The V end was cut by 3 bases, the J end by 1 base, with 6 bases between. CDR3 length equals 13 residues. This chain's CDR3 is CASSLSPNTEAFF. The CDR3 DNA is TGTGCCAGCAGCTTGAGTCCGAACACTGAAGCTTTCTTT.

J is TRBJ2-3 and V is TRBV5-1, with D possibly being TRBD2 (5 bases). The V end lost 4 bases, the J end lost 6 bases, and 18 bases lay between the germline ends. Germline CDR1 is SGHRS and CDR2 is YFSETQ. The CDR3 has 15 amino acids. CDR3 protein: CASSPHVGPGDTQYF. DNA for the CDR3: TGCGCCAGCAGCCCACATGTGGGCCCGGGGGATACGCAGTATTTT.

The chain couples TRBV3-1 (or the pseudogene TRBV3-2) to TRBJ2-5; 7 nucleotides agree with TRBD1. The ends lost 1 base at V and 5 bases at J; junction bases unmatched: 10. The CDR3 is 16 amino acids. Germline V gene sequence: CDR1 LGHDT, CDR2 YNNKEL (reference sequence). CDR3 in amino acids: CASSQAIDRVWETQYF. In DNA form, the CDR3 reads TGTGCCAGCAGCCAAGCTATCGACAGGGTTTGGGAGACCCAGTACTTC.